This TCR beta chain was sequenced in a study of blood T cell repertoires in COVID-19. Across the study: Samples representing acute and convalescent COVID-19 were sourced from the United States, Italy and Spain. PBMCs, B-cell-depleted T cells, or T cells provided the cDNA or gDNA that made up the material.

Germline CDR1 reads SGHDT; CDR2 reads YYEEEE. V trimming: 0 bases; J trimming: 6 bases; junction bases outside the gene matches: 2. This CDR3 has 13 amino acids. As processed by the authors: Amplifying reference gene primers gave estimates of nucleated cell counts. Data came from immunoSEQ multiplex PCR; TCRdb stores just in-frame clones and leaves some out. V, J and clone size are taken as reported in that table, and D and trimming were inferred from the DNA itself. The table shows around 140,000 clones, with roughly 89% occurring only once. Sequenced: peripheral blood. The J gene is TRBJ1-2, the V gene TRBV5-6; 7 positions agree with TRBD1. The clonotype was recovered from a human donor in a cohort sampled during active COVID-19. CDR3 bases: TGTGCCAGCAGCTTGGGACAGGGAAATGGCTACACCTTC. As protein: CASSLGQGNGYTF.